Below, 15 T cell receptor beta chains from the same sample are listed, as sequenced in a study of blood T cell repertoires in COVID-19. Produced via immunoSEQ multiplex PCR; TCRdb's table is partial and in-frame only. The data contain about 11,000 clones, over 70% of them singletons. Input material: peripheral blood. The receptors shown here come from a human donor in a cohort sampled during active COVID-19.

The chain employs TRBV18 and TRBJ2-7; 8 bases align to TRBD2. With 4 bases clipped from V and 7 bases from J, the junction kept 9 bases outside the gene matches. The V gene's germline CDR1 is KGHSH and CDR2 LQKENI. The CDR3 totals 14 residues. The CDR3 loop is CASSRAGAYEEQYF. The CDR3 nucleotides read TGTGCCAGCTCACGAGCGGGAGCGTATGAAGAGCAGTACTTC. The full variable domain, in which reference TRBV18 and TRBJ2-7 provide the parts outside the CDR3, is NAGVMQNPRHLVRRRGQEARLRCSPMKGHSHVYWYRQLPEEGLKFMVYLQKENIIDESGMPKERFSAEFPKEGPSILRIQQVVRGDSAAYFCASSRAGAYEEQYFGPGTRLTVT.

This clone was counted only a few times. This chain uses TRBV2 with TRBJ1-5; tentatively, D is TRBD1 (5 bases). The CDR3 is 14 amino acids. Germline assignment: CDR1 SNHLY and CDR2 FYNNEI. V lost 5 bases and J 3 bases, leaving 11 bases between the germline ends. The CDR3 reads CASSYMTANQPQHF. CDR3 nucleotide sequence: TGTGCCAGCAGTTATATGACAGCCAATCAGCCCCAGCATTTT.

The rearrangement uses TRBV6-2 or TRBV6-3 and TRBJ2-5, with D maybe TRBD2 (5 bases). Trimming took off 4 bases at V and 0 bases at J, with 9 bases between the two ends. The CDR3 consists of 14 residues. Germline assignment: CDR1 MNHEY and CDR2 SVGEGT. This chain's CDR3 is CASSSDGNQETQYF. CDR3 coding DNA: TGTGCCAGCAGTTCAGACGGGAACCAAGAGACCCAGTACTTC.

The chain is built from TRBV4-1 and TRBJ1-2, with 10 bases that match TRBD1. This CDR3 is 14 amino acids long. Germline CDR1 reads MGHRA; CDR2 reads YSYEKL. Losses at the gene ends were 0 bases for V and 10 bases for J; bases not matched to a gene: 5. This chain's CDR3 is CASSQDRDRGSYTF. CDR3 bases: TGCGCCAGCAGCCAAGATAGGGACAGGGGTTCCTACACCTTC.

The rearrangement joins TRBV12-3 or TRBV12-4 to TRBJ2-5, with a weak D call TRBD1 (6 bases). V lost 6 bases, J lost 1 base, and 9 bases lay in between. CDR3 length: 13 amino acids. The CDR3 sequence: CASRGQLQETQYF. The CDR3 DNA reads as TGTGCCAGCAGAGGACAGCTCCAAGAGACCCAGTACTTC.

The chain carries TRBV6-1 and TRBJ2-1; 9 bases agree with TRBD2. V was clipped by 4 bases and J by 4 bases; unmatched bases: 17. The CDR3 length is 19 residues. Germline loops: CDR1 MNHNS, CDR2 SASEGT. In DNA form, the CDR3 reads TGTGCCAGCAGTGCGTCGGGTGCTAGCGGGAAGAGAGAATACAATGAGCAGTTCTTC. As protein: CASSASGASGKREYNEQFF.

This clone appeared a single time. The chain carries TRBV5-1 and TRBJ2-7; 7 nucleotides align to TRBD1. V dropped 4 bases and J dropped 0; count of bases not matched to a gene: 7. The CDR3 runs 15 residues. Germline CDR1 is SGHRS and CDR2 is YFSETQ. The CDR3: CASSTGQDFSYEQYF. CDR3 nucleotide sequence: TGCGCCAGCAGCACCGGACAGGACTTCTCCTACGAGCAGTACTTC.

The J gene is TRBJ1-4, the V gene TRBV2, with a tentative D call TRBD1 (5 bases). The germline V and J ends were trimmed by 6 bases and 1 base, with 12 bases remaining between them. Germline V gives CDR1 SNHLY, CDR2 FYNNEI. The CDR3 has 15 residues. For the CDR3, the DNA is TGTGCCAGCAGGGGGATGGGGCAAACTAATGAAAAACTGTTTTTT. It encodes CASRGMGQTNEKLFF.

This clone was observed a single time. The CDR3 protein is CASSLTGPGETQYF. The CDR3, as DNA: TGTGCCAGCAGCTTGACCGGTCCCGGGGAGACCCAGTACTTC. The V and J genes are TRBV5-4 and TRBJ2-5, with D unclear. The V end lost 1 base, the J end lost 5 bases, and 12 bases lay between the germline ends. The CDR3 consists of 14 residues. Germline CDR1 SGHNT, CDR2 YYREEE (reference sequence).

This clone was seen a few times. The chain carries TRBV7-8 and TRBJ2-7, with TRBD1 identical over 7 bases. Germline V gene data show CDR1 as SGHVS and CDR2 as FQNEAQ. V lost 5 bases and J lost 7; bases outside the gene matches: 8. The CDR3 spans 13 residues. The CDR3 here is CASSQDRSREQYF. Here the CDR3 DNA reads TGTGCCAGCAGCCAGGACAGGTCTCGGGAGCAGTACTTC.

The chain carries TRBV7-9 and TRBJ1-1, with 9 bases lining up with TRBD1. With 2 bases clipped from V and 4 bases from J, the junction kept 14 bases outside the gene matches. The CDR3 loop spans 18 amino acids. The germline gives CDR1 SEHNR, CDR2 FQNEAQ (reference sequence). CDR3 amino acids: CASSLTGTGTLRVTEAFF. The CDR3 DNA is TGTGCCAGCAGCTTAACCGGGACAGGGACTCTTAGGGTCACTGAAGCTTTCTTT.

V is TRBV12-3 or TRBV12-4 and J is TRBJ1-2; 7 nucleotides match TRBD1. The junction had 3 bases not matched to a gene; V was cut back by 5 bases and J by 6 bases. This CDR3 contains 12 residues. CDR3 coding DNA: TGTGCCAGCAGTCTGACAGGGCATGGCTACACCTTC. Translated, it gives CASSLTGHGYTF.

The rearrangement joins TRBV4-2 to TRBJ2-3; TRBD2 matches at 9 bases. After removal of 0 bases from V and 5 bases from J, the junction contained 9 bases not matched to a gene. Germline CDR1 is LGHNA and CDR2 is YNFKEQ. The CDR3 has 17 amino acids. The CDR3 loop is CASSQEWGGRAGDTQYF. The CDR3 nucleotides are TGTGCCAGCAGCCAAGAATGGGGCGGGAGGGCAGGAGATACGCAGTATTTT.

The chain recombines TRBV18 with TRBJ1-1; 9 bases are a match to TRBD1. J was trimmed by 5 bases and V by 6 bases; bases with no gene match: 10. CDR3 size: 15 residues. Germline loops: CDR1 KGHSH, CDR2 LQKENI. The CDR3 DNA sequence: TGTGCCAGCTCGGAAGGACAGGGGAAGGGAACTGAAGCTTTCTTT. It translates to CASSEGQGKGTEAFF.

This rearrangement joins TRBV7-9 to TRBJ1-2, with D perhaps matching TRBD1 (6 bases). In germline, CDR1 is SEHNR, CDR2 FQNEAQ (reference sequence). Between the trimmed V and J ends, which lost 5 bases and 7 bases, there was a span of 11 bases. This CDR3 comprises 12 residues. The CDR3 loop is CASSAGGGGYTF. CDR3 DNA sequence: TGTGCCAGCAGCGCGGGAGGGGGTGGCTACACCTTC.